Shown below are 30 T cell receptor beta chains from a single sample sequenced in a study of Graves' ophthalmopathy and Graves' hyperthyroidism. RNA served as the template for amplifying TCR beta CDR3 regions. An opening RT-PCR round employed HTBI primers and preceded a second-round multiplex PCR. TCRdb redid the calling of the multiplex PCR reads with MiXCR, one entry per CDR3 protein. The sample includes 360,000 or so distinct CDR3 sequences, about 18% of them seen just once. Sequencing was performed on peripheral blood. The receptors derive from a woman under 30 with Graves' ophthalmopathy.

This clonotype was counted at least ten times. The chain joins TRBV9 to TRBJ1-5; D is unresolved. This CDR3 comprises 17 residues. The V and J ends lost 3 bases and 4 bases respectively, with 20 bases between them. Germline V gene sequence: CDR1 SGDLS, CDR2 YYNGEE. The CDR3 DNA follows: TGTGCCAGCAGCGGTGGGGTGATAGCCTCCACTAATCAGCCCCAGCATTTT. It codes for CASSGGVIASTNQPQHF.

This clonotype was seen many times. The CDR3 reads CASSTTSTVETQYF. CDR3 in DNA: TGTGCCAGCAGCACGACTAGCACCGTGGAGACCCAGTACTTC. The chain combines TRBV12-3 or TRBV12-4 with TRBJ2-5; 7 bases match TRBD2. This CDR3 contains 14 residues. V was pared by 6 bases and J by 5 bases, with 9 bases of the junction left unmatched.

In its sample, this clonotype was seen many times. The chain has TRBV29-1 and TRBJ1-1; no firm D call. V lost 8 bases and J 5 bases, leaving 9 bases between the germline ends. There are 10 residues in the CDR3. Germline loops: CDR1 SQVTM, CDR2 ANQGSEA. CDR3 sequence: CSPDQTEAFF. In DNA, the CDR3 is TGCAGCCCAGACCAGACTGAAGCTTTCTTT.

This clonotype was seen repeatedly, ten times or more. The chain carries TRBV3-1 and TRBJ1-1; D perhaps matches TRBD1 (5 bases). The CDR3 sequence is 18 residues long. The ends were cut back, 0 bases at V and 0 bases at J, with 17 bases in the middle. CDR1 is LGHDT, CDR2 YNNKEL, per germline (reference sequence). CDR3 DNA: TGTGCCAGCAGCCAAGAACGAGGAACAGAGGGGTTGAACACTGAAGCTTTCTTT. It is translated as CASSQERGTEGLNTEAFF.

This clonotype occurred many times. The chain has TRBV13 and TRBJ2-5; 10 bases map to TRBD2. Germline values: CDR1 PRHDT, CDR2 FYEKMQ (reference sequence). The length of the CDR3 is 17 residues. V trimming: 2 bases; J trimming: 3 bases; junction bases outside the gene matches: 9. CDR3 protein: CASSLRPLAGVEETQYF. CDR3 nucleotide sequence: TGTGCCAGCAGCTTACGGCCCCTAGCGGGAGTGGAAGAGACCCAGTACTTC.

This clonotype has at least ten counts. The chain combines TRBV5-1 with TRBJ2-7, with 9 positions matching TRBD2. This CDR3 is built from 19 residues. V gave up 2 bases and J gave up 0 bases; unmatched junction bases: 15. Germline CDR1 and CDR2: SGHRS and YFSETQ. CDR3 sequence: CASSFSWAQTSGSSYEQYF. CDR3 DNA sequence: TGCGCCAGCAGCTTTTCTTGGGCGCAGACTAGCGGAAGCTCCTACGAGCAGTACTTC.

This clonotype occurred a few times. Since no conserved phenylalanine or tryptophan closes the CDR3, a read error is the likely cause. It is unclear where the CDR3 begins or ends on the DNA, so no DNA is shown, and the CDR3 is as TCRdb lists it. This chain joins TRBV2 and TRBJ2-7; the table assigns TRBD1, which was not confirmed against the DNA. Germline values: CDR1 SNHLY, CDR2 FYNNEI. The CDR3 extends over 13 residues, inclusive of both ends. CDR3: CASSTNRDRGFNS.

This clonotype was counted at least ten times. J is TRBJ2-5 and V is TRBV30, with TRBD2 matching 9 bases. The CDR3 sequence is 16 residues long. The V and J ends lost 4 bases and 4 bases, in that order; junction bases with no gene match: 13. The germline CDR1 and CDR2 sequences are GTSNPN and SVGIG (reference sequence). The CDR3 sequence: CAWMGSGLAGRETQYF. The CDR3, as DNA: TGTGCCTGGATGGGGAGTGGCCTAGCGGGAAGAGAGACCCAGTACTTC.

This clonotype was detected ten times or more. The chain employs TRBV7-2 and TRBJ2-5, with D hard to call. Germline V lookup: CDR1 SGHTA, CDR2 FQGNSA. Trimming took 6 bases from V and 4 from J, leaving 18 bases between them. The CDR3 has 15 residues. CDR3 loop: CASSRQRQVGETQYF. DNA of the CDR3: TGTGCCAGCAGTCGGCAGCGCCAGGTTGGAGAGACCCAGTACTTC.

This clonotype showed up many times. The rearrangement joins TRBV12-3 or TRBV12-4 to TRBJ1-1; no definite D call. There are 14 residues in the CDR3. V was trimmed by 6 bases and J by 0 bases, leaving 11 bases between them. CDR3 in amino acids: CASSRAGLNTEAFF. CDR3 DNA sequence: TGTGCCAGCAGCCGGGCGGGATTGAACACTGAAGCTTTCTTT.

This clonotype was observed at least ten times. This sequence joins TRBV6-5 and TRBJ1-2; possibly TRBD1 for D (6 bases). The germline V and J ends were trimmed by 8 bases and 1 base, with 8 bases remaining between them. The CDR3 contains 12 residues. CDR1 is MNHEY and CDR2 is SVGAGI in the germline V gene. CDR3 bases: TGTGCCAGCTACAGGGTTAACTATGGCTACACCTTC. This translates into CASYRVNYGYTF.

This clonotype was observed at least ten times. The chain is built from TRBV6-1 and TRBJ2-6; no firm D call. V lost 7 bases, J lost 0 bases, and 10 bases lay in between. Germline assignment: CDR1 MNHNS and CDR2 SASEGT. The CDR3 has 15 residues. CDR3 nucleotide sequence: TGTGCCAGCACCGAATGGAGCTCTGGGGCCAACGTCCTGACTTTC. Translating it yields CASTEWSSGANVLTF.

Many counts were recorded for this clonotype. The chain uses TRBV5-1 and TRBJ1-1; D unresolved. The ends were cut back, 3 bases at V and 0 bases at J, with 9 bases in the middle. The CDR3 has 14 residues. From germline, CDR1 is SGHRS and CDR2 YFSETQ. This chain's CDR3 is CASSSDGMNTEAFF. As DNA, the CDR3 is TGCGCCAGCAGCTCGGACGGCATGAACACTGAAGCTTTCTTT.

The chain employs TRBV7-8 and TRBJ2-7; no definite D call. The CDR3 has 11 amino acids. CDR1 and CDR2 (germline): SGHVS, FQNEAQ. V lost 5 bases and J 4 bases, leaving 6 bases between the germline ends. The CDR3: CASSQFYEQYF. CDR3 coding DNA: TGTGCCAGCAGCCAGTTTTACGAGCAGTACTTC.

The sample holds a few counts of this clonotype. The germline gene is not matched at one end of the junction; a read error may be the cause. The chain recombines TRBV12-3 or TRBV12-4 with TRBJ2-7; 12 nucleotides align to TRBD2. The CDR3 is 13 amino acids. The CDR3 loop is CASSLGLAGVLDF. CDR3 coding DNA: TGTGCCAGCAGTTTAGGACTAGCGGGAGTTCTCGACTTC.

This chain links TRBV6-4 with TRBJ1-1, with TRBD1 matching over 8 bases. The CDR3 has 15 amino acids. Germline V gene data show CDR1 as MRHNA and CDR2 as SNTAGT. The trim removed 5 bases at V and 11 bases at J, leaving 16 bases unmatched. The CDR3 loop is CASSSHYQGARRAFF. CDR3 coding DNA: TGTGCCAGCAGTTCTCATTATCAGGGGGCGCGGAGGGCTTTCTTT.

This clonotype was found many times. This chain joins TRBV20-1 and TRBJ2-5, with a weak D call TRBD2 (6 bases). V lost 3 bases and J lost 3, with 11 bases in between. This CDR3 is built from 13 residues. The germline gives CDR1 DFQATT, CDR2 SNEGSKA (reference sequence). CDR3 amino acids: CSARGLAKETQYF. In DNA, the CDR3 is TGCAGTGCTAGGGGACTTGCGAAAGAGACCCAGTACTTC.

This clonotype was observed at least ten times. The gene calls are TRBV6-5 and TRBJ2-7; 11 nucleotides agree with TRBD2. Trimming took 6 bases from V and 2 from J; bases not matched to a gene: 3. CDR1 and CDR2 (germline): MNHEY, SVGAGI. The CDR3 length is 14 residues. CDR3 nucleotides: TGTGCCAGCAGGCAGACTAGCGGGACCTACGAGCAGTACTTC. This gives the protein CASRQTSGTYEQYF.

In this sample, this clonotype turned up a few times. This chain connects TRBV6-5 to TRBJ1-1; D is unclear. Germline V gene sequence: CDR1 MNHEY, CDR2 SVGAGI. V was pared by 6 bases and J by 3 bases, with 20 bases between. The CDR3 is 16 residues long. Here the CDR3 DNA reads TGTGCCAGCAGCACCCTTAGAATCTCTGGGCACACTGAAGCTTTCTTT. Residues: CASSTLRISGHTEAFF.

In this sample, this clonotype turned up many times. This chain's CDR3 is CASSPGQVGYYEQYF. CDR3 DNA: TGTGCCAGCAGTCCCGGACAGGTGGGGTACTACGAGCAGTACTTC. This rearrangement joins TRBV27 to TRBJ2-7, with TRBD1 matching 7 bases. V lost 5 bases and J lost 3; bases outside the gene matches: 10. Looked up from germline, CDR1 is MNHEY and CDR2 is SMNVEV (reference sequence). This CDR3 is 15 amino acids long.

The sample holds many counts of this clonotype. The chain couples TRBV24-1 to TRBJ2-1, with 10 bases identical to TRBD1. Germline V gives CDR1 KGHDR, CDR2 SFDVKD. V gave up 3 bases and J gave up 4 bases; unmatched junction bases: 5. CDR3 length: 16 residues. CDR3 amino acids: CATSDPGQGVYNEQFF. In DNA, the CDR3 is TGTGCCACCAGTGATCCTGGACAGGGGGTTTACAATGAGCAGTTCTTC.

In its sample, this clonotype was seen many times. V usage is TRBV15 and J usage is TRBJ2-2, with D unclear. This CDR3 has 14 amino acids. Germline CDR1 LNHNV, CDR2 YYDKDF (reference sequence). Trimming stripped 0 bases from V and 8 bases from J, with 10 bases between. DNA of the CDR3: TGTGCCACCAGCAGAGATGCCGTGGGAGGGGAGCTGTTTTTT. Encoded protein: CATSRDAVGGELFF.

The table lists this clonotype with many counts. J is TRBJ2-5 and V is TRBV4-3; maybe TRBD2 (6 bases). The V end was cut by 0 bases, the J end by 5 bases, with 13 bases between. Germline lookup yields CDR1 LGHNA and CDR2 YSLEER. The CDR3 spans 15 residues. CDR3 residues: CASSQDFWGDETQYF. CDR3 coding DNA: TGCGCCAGCAGCCAAGATTTTTGGGGGGACGAGACCCAGTACTTC.

This clonotype has a count of ten or more. V is TRBV12-3 or TRBV12-4 and J is TRBJ2-2; no clear D. Trimming took off 8 bases at V and 4 bases at J, with 8 bases between the two ends. This CDR3 contains 12 residues. The CDR3 coding sequence is TGTGCCAGCCGACGGTTCACCGGGGAGCTGTTTTTT. It yields the protein CASRRFTGELFF.

There are many counts of this clonotype. The gene calls are TRBV6-2 or TRBV6-3 and TRBJ2-3; 8 bases agree with TRBD2. This CDR3 comprises 16 residues. The ends lost 4 bases at V and 4 bases at J; junction bases unmatched: 10. Germline CDR1 is MNHEY and CDR2 is SVGEGT. The CDR3 region is CASSFSTSDSSDTQYF. The DNA of the CDR3 is TGTGCCAGCAGTTTTTCGACTAGCGACTCTTCAGATACGCAGTATTTT.

This clonotype was observed at least ten times. The chain couples TRBV7-2 to TRBJ2-4; a weak D match, TRBD2 (6 bases). The germline V gene encodes CDR1 SGHTA and CDR2 FQGNSA. CDR3 length: 15 residues. The V and J ends lost 4 bases and 5 bases respectively, with 15 bases between them. The CDR3 region is CASSYLGRQQNIQYF. In DNA, the CDR3 is TGTGCCAGCAGCTATCTTGGGAGGCAGCAAAACATTCAGTACTTC.

This clonotype was picked up many times. This sequence joins TRBV10-3 and TRBJ2-3, with a tentative D call TRBD1 (5 bases). V lost 11 bases to trimming and J lost 0 bases, with 18 bases between them. The CDR3 length is 15 residues. Per the germline V gene, CDR1 is ENHRY and CDR2 is SYGVKD. The CDR3: CASRRATVSTDTQYF. Here the CDR3 DNA reads TGTGCCTCAAGACGGGCGACAGTAAGCACAGATACGCAGTATTTT.

This clonotype showed up many times. The chain joins TRBV4-2 to TRBJ2-6; D is undetermined. The length of the CDR3 is 15 residues. The V end was cut by 6 bases, the J end by 0 bases, with 9 bases between. Germline-derived CDR1 and CDR2 are LGHNA and YNFKEQ. CDR3 sequence: CASRAPGSGANVLTF. The CDR3 DNA sequence: TGTGCCAGCAGAGCCCCCGGCTCTGGGGCCAACGTCCTGACTTTC.

This clonotype was observed many times. The CDR3, as DNA: TGTGCCAGCAGTTACCCAGCGTCACAGGGGAACACTGAAGCTTTCTTT. Translated, it gives CASSYPASQGNTEAFF. V usage is TRBV6-5 and J usage is TRBJ1-1, with a weak D call TRBD1 (6 bases). This CDR3 spans 16 amino acids. Germline CDR1 is MNHEY and CDR2 is SVGAGI. Trimming pared 2 bases from V and 1 base from J, leaving 14 bases between.

This clonotype was recorded at least ten times. The V and J genes are TRBV28 and TRBJ1-1; 8 nucleotides agree with TRBD1. Germline lookup yields CDR1 MDHEN and CDR2 SYDVKM. The CDR3 is made up of 16 amino acids. Trimming at V came to 7 bases and at J to 4 bases, leaving 14 bases not matched to a gene. The CDR3 reads CASMHRGQGSLTEAFF. The DNA for the CDR3 is TGTGCCAGCATGCATCGAGGACAGGGTTCGCTCACTGAAGCTTTCTTT. Full variable domain (remainder filled in from reference TRBV28 and TRBJ1-1): DVKVTQSSRYLVKRTGEKVFLECVQDMDHENMFWYRQDPGLGLRLIYFSYDVKMKEKGDIPEGYSVSREKKERFSLILESASTNQTSMYLCASMHRGQGSLTEAFFGQGTRLTVV.